These 15 T cell receptor beta chains were sequenced from one sample in a study of chemoradiotherapy in HPV16-positive cancers. Method: immunoSEQ multiplex PCR; TCRdb's copy keeps in-frame clones and lacks some. The sample gives about 68,000 clones, 88% of which show up once; 4.2% is in the top ten. Sequenced here: blood, sampled from a patient who underwent chemoradiotherapy. Receptors were obtained from a human donor with HPV-associated anogenital cancer.

This chain links TRBV4-1 with TRBJ2-5, with a tentative D call TRBD2 (6 bases). Deletions cut 1 base from V and 1 base from J, with 10 bases between. The length of the CDR3 is 15 residues. The germline CDR1 and CDR2 sequences are MGHRA and YSYEKL. The CDR3: CASSQVGLAQETQYF. The CDR3 DNA is TGCGCCAGCAGCCAAGTGGGACTCGCCCAAGAGACCCAGTACTTC.

CDR3 amino acids: CAWSVRRNEQFF. The CDR3 DNA sequence: TGTGCCTGGAGTGTAAGACGGAATGAGCAGTTCTTC. The chain combines TRBV30 with TRBJ2-1, with D uncertain. The CDR3 length is 12 residues. CDR1 is GTSNPN, CDR2 SVGIG, per germline (reference sequence). Between the trimmed V and J ends, which lost 0 bases and 7 bases, there was a span of 7 bases.

The rearrangement joins TRBV9 to TRBJ2-5; the D gene is possibly TRBD2 (5 bases). This CDR3 has 17 residues. CDR1 SGDLS and CDR2 YYNGEE come from the germline V gene. Trimming shortened V by 0 bases and J by 1 base, and 16 bases separated the two germline ends. The DNA for the CDR3 is TGTGCCAGCAGCGTAGGTCGGGCGGGCTCTGCCCAAGAGACCCAGTACTTC. This sequence encodes CASSVGRAGSAQETQYF.

The chain carries TRBV2 and TRBJ2-5; possibly TRBD2 for D (5 bases). Germline V lookup: CDR1 SNHLY, CDR2 FYNNEI. The CDR3 extends over 17 amino acids. V lost 6 bases to trimming and J lost 3 bases, with 23 bases between them. The CDR3 nucleotides are TGTGCCAGCAGGGACCGGACTGGAAGCTTGTCCAAAGAGACCCAGTACTTC. Protein product: CASRDRTGSLSKETQYF.

The V and J genes are TRBV6-5 and TRBJ2-1, with D unresolved. V was trimmed by 3 bases and J by 5 bases, leaving 11 bases between them. Germline lookup yields CDR1 MNHEY and CDR2 SVGAGI. The CDR3 is 14 amino acids. The CDR3 sequence is CASSYASPNNEQFF. Written as DNA, the CDR3 is TGTGCCAGCAGTTATGCAAGCCCGAACAATGAGCAGTTCTTC.

V gene TRBV29-1 combines with J gene TRBJ1-2; D call uncertain. The CDR3 is made up of 15 amino acids. Germline V CDR1 and CDR2: SQVTM, ANQGSEA. Trimming removed 0 bases at V and 1 base at J, with 12 bases between. CDR3 residues: CSVEDLGSVNYGYTF. The CDR3 DNA reads TGCAGCGTTGAAGATCTTGGCAGCGTTAACTATGGCTACACCTTC.

The V call is TRBV5-1, the J call TRBJ1-1; 7 nucleotides agree with TRBD1. The CDR3 is 14 residues long. The germline gives CDR1 SGHRS, CDR2 YFSETQ. V was pared by 0 bases and J by 8 bases, with 7 bases of the junction left unmatched. CDR3 DNA: TGCGCCAGCAGCTTGGCGTCTGGACAGGACGAAGCTTTCTTT. Its protein is CASSLASGQDEAFF.

V usage is TRBV30 and J usage is TRBJ1-5; D is unresolved. V gave up 1 base and J gave up 7 bases, with 11 bases separating them. There are 13 residues in the CDR3. The germline CDR1 and CDR2 sequences are GTSNPN and SVGIG (reference sequence). CDR3 amino acids: CAWSGGGYQPQHF. The DNA of the CDR3 is TGTGCCTGGAGTGGGGGAGGATACCAGCCCCAGCATTTT.

The chain combines TRBV4-2 with TRBJ1-1; D unresolved. The V end lost 2 bases, the J end lost 1 base, and 11 bases lay between the germline ends. Germline V gene data show CDR1 as LGHNA and CDR2 as YNFKEQ. The CDR3 consists of 15 residues. The DNA for the CDR3 is TGTGCCAGCAGCCAATCGGGAAAACAGAACACTGAAGCTTTCTTT. Encoded protein: CASSQSGKQNTEAFF.

This clone appeared a few times. The chain combines TRBV10-3 with TRBJ1-3; D possibly corresponds to TRBD1 (5 bases). From germline, CDR1 is ENHRY and CDR2 SYGVKD. The V end lost 8 bases, the J end lost 3 bases, and 11 bases lay between the germline ends. The CDR3 totals 13 residues. CDR3 loop: CAISSQGGNTIYF. Here the CDR3 DNA reads TGTGCCATCTCGAGCCAGGGTGGAAACACCATATATTTT.

This sequence joins TRBV9 and TRBJ1-1, with 10 bases identical to TRBD1. Germline CDR1 SGDLS, CDR2 YYNGEE. Trimming cost V 4 bases and J 3 bases; bases outside gene matches: 3. CDR3 size: 14 residues. In DNA form, the CDR3 reads TGTGCCAGCAGCCTGGGGACAGGGGACACTGAAGCTTTCTTT. It translates to CASSLGTGDTEAFF.

The chain uses TRBV9 and TRBJ2-1; D possibly corresponds to TRBD2 (5 bases). The CDR3 sequence is 14 residues long. The V end was cut by 0 bases, the J end by 6 bases, with 10 bases between. Looked up from germline, CDR1 is SGDLS and CDR2 is YYNGEE. The CDR3 DNA reads as TGTGCCAGCAGCGTAGGCCCGGAGGCCAATGAGCAGTTCTTC. Its protein product is CASSVGPEANEQFF.

The chain combines TRBV6-1 with TRBJ2-3; 9 bases line up with TRBD2. The CDR3 loop spans 15 amino acids. V shed 6 bases, J shed 0 bases, and the junction held 4 bases outside the gene matches. Germline V CDR1 and CDR2: MNHNS, SASEGT. This CDR3 is CASSELAGSTDTQYF. Written as DNA, the CDR3 is TGTGCCAGCAGCGAACTAGCGGGCAGCACAGATACGCAGTATTTT.

V and J are TRBV7-6 and TRBJ2-3; no reliable D call. The V end was cut by 2 bases, the J end by 3 bases, with 9 bases between. Germline-derived CDR1 and CDR2 are SGHVS and FNYEAQ. The CDR3 consists of 14 residues. CDR3: CASSLQLATDTQYF. DNA of the CDR3: TGTGCCAGCAGCTTACAGTTAGCTACAGATACGCAGTATTTT.

This rearrangement joins TRBV6-4 to TRBJ2-1; D gene unclear. CDR1 is MRHNA and CDR2 is SNTAGT in the germline V gene. The germline V and J ends were trimmed by 4 bases and 4 bases, with 11 bases remaining between them. The CDR3 consists of 14 residues. The CDR3 DNA reads TGTGCCAGCAGTGTAAGTGGGGAATACAATGAGCAGTTCTTC. Amino acid sequence: CASSVSGEYNEQFF.